The sequence of this TCR beta chain was determined in a study of control samples from healthy donors and cancer patients. This clone was found once. V was trimmed by 5 bases and J by 3 bases, leaving 18 bases between them. From germline, CDR1 is SGHAT and CDR2 FQDESV (reference sequence). The CDR3 covers 16 residues. Repertoires were generated with immunoSEQ multiplex PCR, while TCRdb's copy carries only in-frame clones and drops some. This table has 100,000 or so clones, around 86% appearing once. The source is a woman between 50 and 59 years old in good health. The sample consisted of blood. This chain joins TRBV11-1 and TRBJ2-3, with D possibly TRBD1 on 5 matching bases. CDR3 sequence (DNA): TGTGCCAGCAGCCAGGGTTGGGCAAGAGCTACAGATACGCAGTATTTT. The encoded protein is CASSQGWARATDTQYF. The full variable domain, rest sourced from reference TRBV11-1 and TRBJ2-3, is EAEVAQSPRYKITEKSQAVAFWCDPISGHATLYWYRQILGQGPELLVQFQDESVVDDSQLPKDRFSAERLKGVDSTLKIQPAELGDSAMYLCASSQGWARATDTQYFGPGTRLTVL.